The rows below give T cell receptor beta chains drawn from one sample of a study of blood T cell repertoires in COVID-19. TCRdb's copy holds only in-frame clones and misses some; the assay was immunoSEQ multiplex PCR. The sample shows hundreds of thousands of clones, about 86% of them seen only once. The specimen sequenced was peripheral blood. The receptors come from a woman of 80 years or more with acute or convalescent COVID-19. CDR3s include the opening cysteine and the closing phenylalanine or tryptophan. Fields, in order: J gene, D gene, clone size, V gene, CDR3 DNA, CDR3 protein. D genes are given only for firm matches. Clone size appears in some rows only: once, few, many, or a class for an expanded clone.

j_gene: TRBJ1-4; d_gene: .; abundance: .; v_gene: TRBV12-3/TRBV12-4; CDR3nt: TGTGCCAGCAGTTTCAGGGGAGAAAAACTGTTTTTT; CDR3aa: CASSFRGEKLFF
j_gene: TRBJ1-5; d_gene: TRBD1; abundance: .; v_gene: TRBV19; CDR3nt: TGTGCCAGTAGTACACCCCCGGGACAGGGTCCCAATCAGCCCCAGCATTTT; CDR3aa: CASSTPPGQGPNQPQHF
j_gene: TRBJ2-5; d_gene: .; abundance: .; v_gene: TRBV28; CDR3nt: TGTGCCAGCAGTTTATGGCCCAGGGGAGAGACCCAGTACTTC; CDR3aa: CASSLWPRGETQYF
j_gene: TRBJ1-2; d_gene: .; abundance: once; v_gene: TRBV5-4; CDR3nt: TGTGCCAGCAGCTTGGGTGGCAGGGGCCCCGGGTATGGCTACACCTTC; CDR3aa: CASSLGGRGPGYGYTF
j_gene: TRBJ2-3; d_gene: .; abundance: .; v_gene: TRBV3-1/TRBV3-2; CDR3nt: TGTGCCAGCAGCCACCACCGGGTCGATACGCAGTATTTT; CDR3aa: CASSHHRVDTQYF
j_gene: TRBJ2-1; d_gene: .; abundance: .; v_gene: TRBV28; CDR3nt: TGTGCCAGCAGCCCTGCGTCGCTTGGCGGTGAGCAGTTCTTC; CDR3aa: CASSPASLGGEQFF
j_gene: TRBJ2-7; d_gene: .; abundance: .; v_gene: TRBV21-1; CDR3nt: TGTGCCAGCAGCAAAGTGAGGACAGGGAAGCACGAGCAGTACTTC; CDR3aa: CASSKVRTGKHEQYF
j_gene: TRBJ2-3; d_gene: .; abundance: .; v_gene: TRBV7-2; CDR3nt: TGTGCCAGCAGCTTAATCGGGGGGCCAGAGATAGATACGCAGTATTTT; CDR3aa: CASSLIGGPEIDTQYF
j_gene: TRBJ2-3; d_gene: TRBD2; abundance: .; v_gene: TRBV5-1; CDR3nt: TGCGCCAGCAGCATGGGGACTAGCGGGGGACTCACAGATACGCAGTATTTT; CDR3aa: CASSMGTSGGLTDTQYF
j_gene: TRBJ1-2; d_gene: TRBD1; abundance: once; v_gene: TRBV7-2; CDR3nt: TGTGCCAGCAGCCCTCAGACAGGGGGCCTCTATGGCTACACCTTC; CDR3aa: CASSPQTGGLYGYTF
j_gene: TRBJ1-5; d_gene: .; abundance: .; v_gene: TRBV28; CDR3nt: TGTGCCAGCAGCCTCCCAGGGTCTCCCCTTAATCAGCCCCAGCATTTT; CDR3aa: CASSLPGSPLNQPQHF
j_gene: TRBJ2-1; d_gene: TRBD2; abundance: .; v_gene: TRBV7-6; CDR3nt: TGTGCCAGCAGCGGCCCCGGGGGGGCGAACAATGAGCAGTTCTTC; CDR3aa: CASSGPGGANNEQFF
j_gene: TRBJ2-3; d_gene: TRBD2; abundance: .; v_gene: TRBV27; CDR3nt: TGTGCCAGCACTAGCGGGGGGCTTCGCACAGATACGCAGTATTTT; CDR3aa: CASTSGGLRTDTQYF
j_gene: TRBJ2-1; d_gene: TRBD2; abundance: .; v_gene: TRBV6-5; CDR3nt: TGTGCCAGCAGCAGACTAGCGGGGGGCCGGTATGAGCAGTTCTTC; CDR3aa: CASSRLAGGRYEQFF
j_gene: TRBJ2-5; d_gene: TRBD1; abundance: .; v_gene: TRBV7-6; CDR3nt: TGTGCCAGCAGCAATGTCCTCCGCTACAGGGGCCAAGAGACCCAGTACTTC; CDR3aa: CASSNVLRYRGQETQYF
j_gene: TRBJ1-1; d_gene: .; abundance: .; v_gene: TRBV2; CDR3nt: TGTGCCAGCAGTGCCACAGGGATTAGGAACACTGAAGCTTTCTTT; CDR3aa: CASSATGIRNTEAFF
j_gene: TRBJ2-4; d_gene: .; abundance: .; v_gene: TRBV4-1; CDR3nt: TGCGCCAGCAGCCAAGAGGGGACACCCTTTGGTATTCAGTACTTC; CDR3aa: CASSQEGTPFGIQYF
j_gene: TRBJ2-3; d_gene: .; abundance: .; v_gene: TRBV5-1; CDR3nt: TGCGCCAGCGGACAGATTGACACAGATACGCAGTATTTT; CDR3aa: CASGQIDTDTQYF
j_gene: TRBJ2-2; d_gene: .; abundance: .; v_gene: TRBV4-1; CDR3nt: TGCGCCAGCAGCCCTGCCCCGGGGTTGGGGGAGCTGTTTTTT; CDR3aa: CASSPAPGLGELFF
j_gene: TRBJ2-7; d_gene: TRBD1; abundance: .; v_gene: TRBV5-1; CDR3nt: TGCGCCAGCAGCTTGGATGGGACAGCCGTCTACGAGCAGTACTTC; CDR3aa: CASSLDGTAVYEQYF
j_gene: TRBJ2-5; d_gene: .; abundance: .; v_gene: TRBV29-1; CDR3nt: TGCAGCGTTTGGGGAGGAGAGACCCAGTACTTC; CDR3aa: CSVWGGETQYF
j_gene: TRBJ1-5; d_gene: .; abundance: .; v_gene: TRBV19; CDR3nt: TGTGCCAGTAGTATCCCGCCGGGAGGTAATCAGCCCCAGCATTTT; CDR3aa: CASSIPPGGNQPQHF
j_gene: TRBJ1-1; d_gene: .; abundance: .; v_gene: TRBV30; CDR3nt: TGTGCCTGGGCTAGGGGTACTGAAGCTTTCTTT; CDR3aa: CAWARGTEAFF
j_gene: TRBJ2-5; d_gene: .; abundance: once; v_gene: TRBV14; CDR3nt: TGTGCCAGCAGCCAAGAGAGGAAAACGGCCCAGTACTTC; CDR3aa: CASSQERKTAQYF
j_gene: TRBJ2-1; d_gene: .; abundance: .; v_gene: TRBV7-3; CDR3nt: TGTGCCAGCAGCTTACTAAAGCAAACCTCCTACAATGAGCAGTTCTTC; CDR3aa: CASSLLKQTSYNEQFF
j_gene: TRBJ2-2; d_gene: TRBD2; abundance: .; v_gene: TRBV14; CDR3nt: TGTGCCAGCAGCCAAGTGCGGGGGTATAACACCGGGGAGCTGTTTTTT; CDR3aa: CASSQVRGYNTGELFF
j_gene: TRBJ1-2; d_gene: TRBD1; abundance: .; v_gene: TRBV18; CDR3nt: TGTGCCAGCTCACCCGGACAGGTTTCTTTCTTC; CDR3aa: CASSPGQVSFF
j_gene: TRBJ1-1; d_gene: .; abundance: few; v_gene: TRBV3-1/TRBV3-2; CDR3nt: TGTGCCAGCAGCCACTCAGGGGAGGGGAACACTGAAGCTTTCTTT; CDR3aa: CASSHSGEGNTEAFF
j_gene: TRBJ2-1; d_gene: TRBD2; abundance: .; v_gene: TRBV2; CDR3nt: TGTGCCAGCAGTGAAGCGCTACTAGCGGGGGCGGTGTCCTACAATGAGCAGTTCTTC; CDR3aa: CASSEALLAGAVSYNEQFF
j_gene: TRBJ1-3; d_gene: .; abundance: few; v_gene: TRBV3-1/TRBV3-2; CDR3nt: TGTGCCAGCAGCCCCCCAACGGGGTTTGGAAACACCATATATTTT; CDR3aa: CASSPPTGFGNTIYF
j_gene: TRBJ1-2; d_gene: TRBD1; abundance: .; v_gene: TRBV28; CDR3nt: TGTGCCAGCAGTCCACGGACAGGGCATGGCTACACCTTC; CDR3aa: CASSPRTGHGYTF
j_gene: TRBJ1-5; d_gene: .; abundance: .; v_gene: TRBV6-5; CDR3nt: TGTGCCAGCAGACCTCACAGGGAGGGTCAGCCCCAGCATTTT; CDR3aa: CASRPHREGQPQHF
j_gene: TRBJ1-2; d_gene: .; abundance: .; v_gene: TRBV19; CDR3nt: TGTGCCAGTAGTATAGATTTTTCCCGGTATGGCTACACCTTC; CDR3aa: CASSIDFSRYGYTF
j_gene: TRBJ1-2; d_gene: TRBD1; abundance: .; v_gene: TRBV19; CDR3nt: TGTGCCAGTAGTACAGTGGGGAGACAGGGGAAGGAGAACTATGGCTACACCTTC; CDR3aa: CASSTVGRQGKENYGYTF